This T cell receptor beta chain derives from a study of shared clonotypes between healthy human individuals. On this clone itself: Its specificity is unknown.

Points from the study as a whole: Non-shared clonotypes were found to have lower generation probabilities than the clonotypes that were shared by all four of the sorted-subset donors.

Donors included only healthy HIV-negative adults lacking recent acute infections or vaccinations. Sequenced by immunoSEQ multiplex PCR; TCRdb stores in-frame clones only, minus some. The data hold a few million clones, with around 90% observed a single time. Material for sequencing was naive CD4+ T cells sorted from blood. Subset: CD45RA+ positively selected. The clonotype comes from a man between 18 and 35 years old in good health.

This CDR3 is CASSLEWREYYEQYF. The CDR3 DNA follows: TGTGCCAGCAGCTTAGAATGGCGGGAGTACTACGAGCAGTACTTC. The rearrangement joins TRBV11-2 to TRBJ2-7; TRBD2 agrees at 7 bases. This CDR3 comprises 15 residues. Germline CDR1 is SGHAT and CDR2 is FQNNGV. J was trimmed by 3 bases and V by 0 bases; bases with no gene match: 5.